These 18 T cell receptor beta chains were all obtained from the same sample, sequenced in a study of CD8 T cells in Susac syndrome. It was with random hexamers that roughly 0.45 to 1 ug RNA was reverse transcribed. MiXCR was run by TCRdb on the immunoSEQ multiplex PCR reads, yielding one entry per CDR3 protein. This table has under 200,000 distinct CDR3 sequences, over 75% appearing once. The sequenced sample consisted of CD4+ T cells from PBMCs. These receptors all come from a human donor with Susac syndrome.

The gene calls are TRBV7-3 and TRBJ1-1; 9 bases agree with TRBD1. Per germline, CDR1 SGHTA and CDR2 FQGTGA. Trimming took 4 bases from V and 2 from J; bases not matched to a gene: 11. CDR3 size: 17 residues. The chain's CDR3 is CASSSAGQGDFNTEAFF. CDR3 coding DNA: TGTGCCAGCAGCTCGGCGGGACAGGGCGATTTTAACACTGAAGCTTTCTTT.

The CDR3 nucleotides read TGTGCCAGCAGCGTGGACAGGGGAGCGTCAGATACGCAGTATTTT. As protein: CASSVDRGASDTQYF. The V gene is TRBV2, the J gene TRBJ2-3; 9 nucleotides align to TRBD1. The ends lost 6 bases at V and 4 bases at J; junction bases unmatched: 8. Germline lookup yields CDR1 SNHLY and CDR2 FYNNEI. There are 15 residues in the CDR3.

The chain has TRBV4-2 and TRBJ1-2; tentative D call: TRBD1 (5 bases). Germline lookup yields CDR1 LGHNA and CDR2 YNFKEQ. The CDR3 totals 14 residues. Trimming removed 0 bases at V and 7 bases at J, with 12 bases between. The CDR3 region has the DNA TGTGCCAGCAGCCAAGATGGAGGGGTGGGTGGCTACACCTTC. Encoded protein: CASSQDGGVGGYTF.

This rearrangement joins TRBV24-1 to TRBJ1-2; no clear D gene. This CDR3 comprises 14 residues. V gave up 2 bases and J gave up 1 base, with 7 bases separating them. Germline V gene sequence: CDR1 KGHDR, CDR2 SFDVKD. The CDR3 DNA sequence: TGTGCCACCAGTGATTCCCTCGGTAACTATGGCTACACCTTC. As protein: CATSDSLGNYGYTF.

This sequence joins TRBV20-1 and TRBJ2-5; 8 bases match TRBD1. CDR1 and CDR2 (germline): DFQATT, SNEGSKA (reference sequence). V lost 5 bases, J lost 4 bases, and 12 bases stayed unmatched. The CDR3 length is 15 residues. CDR3 protein: CSAQPGQENLETQYF. The CDR3 DNA follows: TGCAGTGCTCAACCGGGACAGGAAAATCTAGAGACCCAGTACTTC.

This chain uses TRBV9 with TRBJ2-7, with TRBD2 matching 12 bases. The CDR3 totals 16 residues. Unmatched junction bases numbered 8, after V lost 3 bases and J lost 4 bases. Germline V lookup: CDR1 SGDLS, CDR2 YYNGEE. The CDR3 nucleotides are TGTGCCAGCAGCGGATGGCTAGCGGGAGGGCCGTACGAGCAGTACTTC. As protein: CASSGWLAGGPYEQYF.

This chain uses TRBV7-9 with TRBJ1-1, with 8 bases that match TRBD1. Germline CDR1 SEHNR, CDR2 FQNEAQ (reference sequence). V trimming: 1 base; J trimming: 7 bases; junction bases outside the gene matches: 8. The CDR3 extends over 15 amino acids. CDR3 in amino acids: CASSLGAGTGNEAFF. The DNA of the CDR3 is TGTGCCAGCAGCTTAGGAGCGGGGACAGGAAATGAAGCTTTCTTT.

The chain uses TRBV7-9 and TRBJ2-7; 12 bases are shared with TRBD2. The length of the CDR3 is 15 residues. CDR1 and CDR2 (germline): SEHNR, FQNEAQ (reference sequence). J was trimmed by 6 bases and V by 1 base; bases with no gene match: 4. DNA of the CDR3: TGTGCCAGCAGCTTAGGACTAGCGGGAGTTTCCGAGCAGTACTTC. The encoded protein is CASSLGLAGVSEQYF.

The chain employs TRBV6-1 and TRBJ1-5; D is undetermined. Germline CDR1 is MNHNS and CDR2 is SASEGT. V lost 8 bases and J lost 0, with 20 bases in between. The CDR3 totals 17 residues. The CDR3 protein is CASFPVWAAYSNQPQHF. CDR3 sequence (DNA): TGTGCCAGCTTTCCTGTGTGGGCAGCTTATAGCAATCAGCCCCAGCATTTT.

The V call is TRBV7-2, the J call TRBJ2-1; maybe TRBD2 (5 bases). Trimming removed 3 bases at V and 3 bases at J, with 12 bases between. Germline V gives CDR1 SGHTA, CDR2 FQGNSA. The CDR3 is 15 amino acids. CDR3 loop: CASSFGASGYNEQFF. The DNA of the CDR3 is TGTGCCAGCAGCTTTGGCGCGAGCGGCTACAATGAGCAGTTCTTC.

The gene calls are TRBV30 and TRBJ2-1; 9 bases line up with TRBD2. The CDR3 is 17 residues long. Looked up from germline, CDR1 is GTSNPN and CDR2 is SVGIG (reference sequence). Trimming cost V 5 bases and J 0 bases; bases outside gene matches: 11. The CDR3 loop reads CAWWASGETSSYNEQFF. CDR3 in DNA: TGTGCCTGGTGGGCTAGCGGGGAAACAAGCTCCTACAATGAGCAGTTCTTC.

V gene TRBV20-1 combines with J gene TRBJ2-2; D possibly corresponds to TRBD2 (6 bases). The CDR3 extends over 15 amino acids. V was shortened by 1 base and J by 4 bases, with 13 bases between the two germline ends. From germline, CDR1 is DFQATT and CDR2 SNEGSKA (reference sequence). CDR3 amino acids: CSARAGGILTGELFF. Here the CDR3 DNA reads TGCAGTGCTAGAGCCGGGGGAATACTCACCGGGGAGCTGTTTTTT.

The CDR3 protein is CASSVSWRADTQYF. The CDR3 DNA reads as TGTGCCAGCAGCGTGAGTTGGCGGGCCGATACGCAGTATTTT. The rearrangement links TRBV9 to TRBJ2-3, with a weak D call TRBD2 (5 bases). CDR3 size: 14 residues. The germline V gene encodes CDR1 SGDLS and CDR2 YYNGEE. Trimming removed 2 bases at V and 6 bases at J, with 13 bases between.

The CDR3 nucleotides read TGCGCCAGCAGCTTGGAGGCTAGCGAGAAGAATGAGCAGTTCTTC. It encodes CASSLEASEKNEQFF. The J gene is TRBJ2-1, the V gene TRBV5-1, with a weak D call TRBD2 (6 bases). Germline V CDR1 and CDR2: SGHRS, YFSETQ. The CDR3 runs to 15 residues. Deletions cut 0 bases from V and 7 bases from J, with 14 bases between.

J is TRBJ2-7 and V is TRBV5-1; 7 bases line up with TRBD1. Per the germline V gene, CDR1 is SGHRS and CDR2 is YFSETQ. The trim removed 3 bases at V and 2 bases at J, leaving 8 bases unmatched. There are 15 residues in the CDR3. DNA of the CDR3: TGCGCCAGCAGCTCCACCGGGACAGCCGCCTACGAGCAGTACTTC. This sequence encodes CASSSTGTAAYEQYF. Based on the CDR3 plus reference TRBV5-1 and TRBJ2-7, the full variable domain is KAGVTQTPRYLIKTRGQQVTLSCSPISGHRSVSWYQQTPGQGLQFLFEYFSETQRNKGNFPGRFSGRQFSNSRSEMNVSTLELGDSALYLCASSSTGTAAYEQYFGPGTRLTVT.

The chain combines TRBV29-1 with TRBJ2-3; 8 bases line up with TRBD2. Looked up from germline, CDR1 is SQVTM and CDR2 is ANQGSEA. Germline trimming cut 5 bases from V and 0 bases from J; bases unmatched to any gene: 4. This CDR3 comprises 14 residues. The CDR3, as DNA: TGCAGCGTTCGTCGGGGGGGAAGCACAGATACGCAGTATTTT. Residues: CSVRRGGSTDTQYF.

The chain carries TRBV5-1 and TRBJ2-1, with TRBD2 matching 7 bases. CDR3 length equals 16 residues. Looked up from germline, CDR1 is SGHRS and CDR2 is YFSETQ. The V gene end was trimmed by 0 bases and the J gene end by 4 bases; junction bases not matched to a gene: 7. This CDR3 is CASSLGLATLYNEQFF. CDR3 bases: TGCGCCAGCAGCTTGGGACTAGCCACCCTTTACAATGAGCAGTTCTTC.

V and J are TRBV5-6 and TRBJ2-1; 9 nucleotides align to TRBD2. Germline V gene sequence: CDR1 SGHDT, CDR2 YYEEEE. This CDR3 is 18 amino acids long. Losses at the gene ends were 0 bases for V and 1 base for J; bases not matched to a gene: 8. DNA of the CDR3: TGTGCCAGCAGCTTGGAGGCTGCTAGCGGGGAATCCTACAATGAGCAGTTCTTC. This translates into CASSLEAASGESYNEQFF.